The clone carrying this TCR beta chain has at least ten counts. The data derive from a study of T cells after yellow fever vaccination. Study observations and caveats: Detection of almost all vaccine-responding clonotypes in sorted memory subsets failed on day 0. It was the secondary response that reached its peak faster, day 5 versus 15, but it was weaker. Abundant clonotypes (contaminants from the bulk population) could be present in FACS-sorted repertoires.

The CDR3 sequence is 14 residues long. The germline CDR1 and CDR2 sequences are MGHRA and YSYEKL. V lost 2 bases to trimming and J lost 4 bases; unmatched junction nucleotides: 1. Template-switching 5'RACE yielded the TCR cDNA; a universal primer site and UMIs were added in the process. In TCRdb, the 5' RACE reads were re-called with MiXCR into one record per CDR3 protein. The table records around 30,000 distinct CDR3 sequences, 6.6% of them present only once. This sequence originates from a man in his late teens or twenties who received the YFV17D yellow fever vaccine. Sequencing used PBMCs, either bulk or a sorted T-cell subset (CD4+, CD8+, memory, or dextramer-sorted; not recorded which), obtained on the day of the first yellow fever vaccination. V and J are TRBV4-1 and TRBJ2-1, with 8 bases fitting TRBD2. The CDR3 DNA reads TGCGCCAGCAGCCAAACTAGCGGTTACAATGAGCAGTTCTTC. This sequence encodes CASSQTSGYNEQFF.